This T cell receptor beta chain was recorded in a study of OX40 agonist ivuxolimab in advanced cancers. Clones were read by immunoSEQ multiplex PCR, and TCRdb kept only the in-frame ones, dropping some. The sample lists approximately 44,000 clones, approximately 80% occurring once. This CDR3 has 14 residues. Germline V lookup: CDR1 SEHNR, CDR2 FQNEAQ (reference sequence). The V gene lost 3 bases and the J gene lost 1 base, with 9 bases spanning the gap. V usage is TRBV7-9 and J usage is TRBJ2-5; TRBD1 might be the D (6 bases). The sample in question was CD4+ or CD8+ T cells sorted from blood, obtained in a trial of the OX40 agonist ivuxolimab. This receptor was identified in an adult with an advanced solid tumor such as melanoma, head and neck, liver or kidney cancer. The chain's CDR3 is CASSLLGAQETQYF. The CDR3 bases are TGTGCCAGCAGCTTGCTGGGGGCCCAAGAGACCCAGTACTTC.